The clone carrying this TCR beta chain has only a few counts. Methods used by the authors: Reference gene primer amplification gave nucleated cell count estimates. TCRdb's copy holds only in-frame clones and misses some; the assay was immunoSEQ multiplex PCR. That table furnishes V, J and clone size, whereas the DNA furnished D and trimming. The profile shows some 120,000 clones, around two thirds of them singletons. This record belongs to a study of blood T cell repertoires in COVID-19. The overall study: COVID-19 samples from acute and convalescent phases originated in the United States, Italy and Spain. PBMCs, B-cell-depleted T cells, or T cells were the source of the cDNA or gDNA that made up the material.

The V end lost 1 base, the J end lost 4 bases, and 16 bases lay between the germline ends. Germline V lookup: CDR1 MNHEY, CDR2 SVGAGI. There are 16 residues in the CDR3. Sequencing input: peripheral blood. The chain links TRBV6-5 to TRBJ1-2; possibly TRBD1 for D (6 bases). The clonotype was recovered from a woman aged 70 to 79 with acute or convalescent COVID-19. The CDR3 nucleotides read TGTGCCAGCAGTTACTTAAGGACCGGGGGGCCCTATGGCTACACCTTC. As protein: CASSYLRTGGPYGYTF.